A selection of T cell receptor beta chains follows, all from one sample in a study of blood T cells in healthy people across ages. From the 5' RACE reads, TCRdb called clonotypes with MiXCR, one entry per CDR3 protein. The repertoire holds about 560,000 distinct CDR3 sequences, with about 27% as singletons. In addition, the sample was reused for a study of T cells of mothers and their children.

Sequencing input: blood. The receptor set was obtained from a boy under 10 years old in good health. Each CDR3 is given with its conserved first and last residue. D genes are given only for firm matches. Expanded clones get a size class; other rows say once, few or many, or leave the size out.

TRBJ2-1,TRBV10-3,TRBD2,few,CAISEASGERNEQFF,TGTGCCATCAGTGAGGCTAGCGGGGAACGCAATGAGCAGTTCTTC
TRBJ2-3,TRBV4-1,TRBD2,few,CASSQGLAGGQFTDTQYF,TGCGCCAGCAGCCAAGGGCTAGCGGGGGGCCAATTCACAGATACGCAGTATTTT
TRBJ1-5,TRBV28,-,-,CASSFRVKSNQPQHF,TGTGCCAGCAGTTTCAGGGTAAAAAGCAATCAGCCCCAGCATTTT
TRBJ2-5,TRBV7-9,-,few,CASSLMQTQYF,TGTGCCAGCAGCTTAATGCAGACCCAGTACTTC
TRBJ2-3,TRBV4-3,TRBD2,many,CASSQGRERSDTQYF,TGCGCCAGCAGCCAGGGGAGGGAGAGGTCAGATACGCAGTATTTT
TRBJ2-4,TRBV3-1,-,-,CASSSGPKNIQYF,TGTGCCAGCAGCAGTGGGCCCAAAAACATTCAGTACTTC
TRBJ2-3,TRBV29-1,TRBD2,few,CSVELTGGPDTQYF,TGCAGCGTTGAATTAACGGGAGGGCCAGATACGCAGTATTTT
TRBJ2-1,TRBV20-1,TRBD2,once,CSAISPSGGNEQFF,TGCAGTGCTATTAGTCCTAGCGGGGGTAATGAGCAGTTCTTC
TRBJ2-3,TRBV12-3/TRBV12-4,TRBD1,-,CASSGWTGPLTDTQYF,TGTGCCAGCAGTGGCTGGACAGGGCCCCTCACAGATACGCAGTATTTT
TRBJ2-2,TRBV15,-,-,CATSSDLTGELFF,TGTGCCACCAGCAGTGACCTCACCGGGGAGCTGTTTTTT
TRBJ1-1,TRBV19,TRBD1,few,CASRVVNGTVCLAGAFF,TGTGCCAGTAGGGTCGTCAACGGGACAGTGTGTTTGGCGGGAGCTTTCTTT
TRBJ2-7,TRBV29-1,-,-,CSVTTVEGYEQYF,TGCAGCGTTACGACGGTGGAAGGCTACGAGCAGTACTTC
TRBJ1-2,TRBV27,-,few,CASSNQGYGYTF,TGTGCCAGCAGTAATCAGGGATATGGCTACACCTTC
TRBJ2-4,TRBV9,-,few,CASSVGGAAKNIQYF,TGTGCCAGCAGCGTAGGGGGGGCAGCCAAAAACATTCAGTACTTC
TRBJ2-5,TRBV29-1,TRBD2,-,CSVEGTSGVPETQYF,TGCAGCGTTGAGGGGACTAGCGGGGTCCCGGAGACCCAGTACTTC
TRBJ2-3,TRBV29-1,-,many,CSAGRGTDTQYF,TGCAGCGCCGGACGGGGCACAGATACGCAGTATTTT